This section outlines one TCR beta chain sequence together with its context. The specificity of this receptor is unknown. Per-base quality was not reported, and no clone a single base away is much larger than it. This sample was taken from a study of identical twins (dated by TCRdb to about 2016). Describing the broader study: The study deep-sequenced TCR alpha and beta repertoires from monozygotic twins, unrelated adults of various ages and cord blood to test whether fetal clonotypes persist. To rule out contamination, the twin experiments were replicated at different times with different library preparation protocols. Study-wide findings and limitations: Compared with coincidental sharing between unrelated individuals, an excess of low generation-probability sequences was observed among out-of-frame TCR alpha sequences shared between twins. A weaker excess of twin sharing was found in beta out-of-frame sequences because the signal-to-noise ratio was lowered by fewer shared sequences. Zero-insertion analyses could be partly confounded by invariant T cells such as MAIT and iNKT, although diverse VJ usage argued against such confounding for most clonotypes. Abundant cord blood beta clonotypes carried fewer insertions; young adult naive repertoires showed a weaker similar trend, while memory repertoires showed none. Out-of-frame TCR alpha sharing in monozygotic twins was systematically underestimated by recombination models, whereas sharing between unrelated individuals was in agreement with the recombination models. Because the same donors could not be followed over many years, the conclusions relied on cross-sectional statistical analysis.

The CDR3 contains 14 residues, cysteine and phenylalanine counted. Of all the DNA, just the CDR3 is kept, 42 bases in frame from base 1. V and J are truncated by 4 bases and 0 bases respectively, leaving an intervening sequence of 8 bases. CDR1 and CDR2 (SGHKS, YYEKEE) derive from the germline V gene (reference sequence). Receptor amplification or capture employed 5' RACE. Instrument used: Illumina HiSeq 2000. A universal primer binding site was added through template switching, and the final cDNA carried a unique molecular identifier so that TCR cDNA molecules could be counted accurately. First-strand cDNA for TCR alpha and beta chains was synthesized from specific primers in the conserved constant-segment region. Each cDNA library was double barcoded, with a SMART-Mk sample barcode plus Illumina barcodes, to control for contamination. TruSeq adapter sequences and Illumina sample barcodes were added in two successive PCR steps. TCR alpha and beta cDNA libraries were sequenced on the Illumina HiSeq platform with custom primers. Concerning the study's data processing: MiGEC processed the raw reads to extract unique molecular identifiers, while MiXCR was used to determine the CDR3 positions. For each individual, recombination models were inferred using an EM algorithm with the repgenHMM and IGoR tools. The tcR package in R was used for shared clonotype analysis, with sharing normalized by the product of cloneset sizes. Out-of-frame nonproductive sequences were analyzed to study raw recombination free of thymic and clonal selection effects. TCRdb trimmed the raw reads at Q25, called clones with MiXCR and kept productive beta chains. Rows are combined by CDR3 protein, so each entry shows the most common genes and DNA. The V and J calls and clone size come from TCRdb's table, not from the authors' own analysis. The sample records some 1,600,000 distinct CDR3 sequences, about 31% of which are singletons. The ten largest clones add up to less than 0.35% of the sample.

All donors were healthy Caucasians. Sample: cord blood. The chain links TRBV5-5 with TRBJ1-5; a confident D gene designation cannot be given. The clonotype originates from a newborn girl in good health. The base sequence is TGTGCCAGCAGCAGGGTCTATAGCAATCAGCCCCAGCATTTT. This translates into CASSRVYSNQPQHF.